This T cell receptor (beta chain) emerged from a study of CD8+CD57+ T cells in acquired aplastic anemia. On the study more broadly: An average of roughly 3 ug of DNA was obtained from sorted CD4+ and CD8+ cells.

Template material for TCR beta VDJ and CDR3 profiling consisted of genomic DNA. TCRdb reprocessed the reads via MiXCR and lists one record per CDR3 protein. The table lists some 180,000 distinct CDR3 sequences, less than 65% of them singletons. This CDR3 comprises 11 residues. CDR1 and CDR2 from the germline V gene are DFQATT and SNEGSKA (reference sequence). V dropped 2 bases and J dropped 8; count of bases not matched to a gene: 2. Patients who underwent sequencing had shown CD8+CD57+ cell expansion by flow cytometry. Severe acquired aplastic anemia was present in all patients. What was sequenced was sorted CD4+, CD8+, or CD8+CD57+ T cells (not recorded which) from PBMCs. This clonotype originated in a human donor with aplastic anemia. The J gene is TRBJ1-1, the V gene TRBV20-1; TRBD1 matches at 7 bases. The CDR3 loop reads CSARQTGEAFF. Written as DNA, the CDR3 is TGCAGTGCTAGACAGACAGGGGAAGCTTTCTTT.